This TCR beta chain was found in a study of T cell repertoires in cytomegalovirus infection. General study results and limits: Clonotype analysis showed dominance of the ex vivo response by HLA-C-restricted CMV-specific TCR beta clonotypes.

TCRdb re-derived calls from the reads in MiXCR, one entry per CDR3 protein. The table lists hundreds of thousands of distinct CDR3 sequences, 18% of them singletons. Notes on this clonotype: Its matching antigen is unknown.

The CDR3 consists of 15 residues. V was shortened by 0 bases and J by 4 bases, with 9 bases between the two germline ends. CDR1 and CDR2 from the germline V gene are MGHRA and YSYEKL. The sequence came from a human donor in good health (CMV status not recorded). Some clones in this sample may be carry-over from other donors' samples. The chain is built from TRBV4-1 and TRBJ2-2, with D unclear. Source material: PBMCs. CDR3 sequence (DNA): TGCGCCAGCAGCCAAGAAAGCCGCGGCACCGGGGAGCTGTTTTTT. This gives the protein CASSQESRGTGELFF.